Listed here are 26 T cell receptor beta chains from one sample, sequenced in a study of T cell repertoires in aging, cancer and after chemotherapy. Multiplex touch-down PCR with TRB-A/B primers amplified rearranged V-D-J TRB sequences. Using its own MiXCR run on the multiplex PCR reads, TCRdb lists one record per CDR3 protein. Of 7,000 to 9,500 distinct CDR3 sequences listed, under 25% were seen once; the top ten hold roughly 13%. Peripheral blood genomic DNA, not sorted cells or RNA, was the template. What was sequenced was blood. The receptor source for this set is a human donor with a blood cancer. The donor label of this sample is uncertain.

V gene TRBV28 combines with J gene TRBJ2-6; no clear D gene. The CDR3 is 17 residues long. Trimming shortened V by 3 bases and J by 0 bases, and 12 bases separated the two germline ends. The germline V gene has CDR1 MDHEN and CDR2 SYDVKM. In DNA, the CDR3 is TGTGCCAGCAGTTTTCTACAGAGTACCTCTGGGGCCAACGTCCTGACTTTC. This sequence encodes CASSFLQSTSGANVLTF.

Only a few counts were recorded for this clonotype. J is TRBJ2-5 and V is TRBV11-2; D unclear. With 3 bases removed from V and 5 bases from J, the gap between germline ends came to 4 bases. Germline-derived CDR1 and CDR2 are SGHAT and FQNNGV. CDR3 length: 11 residues. DNA for the CDR3: TGTGCCAGCAGCTTCGGTGAGACCCAGTACTTC. It yields the protein CASSFGETQYF.

The chain employs TRBV10-2 and TRBJ2-7; 7 bases align to TRBD1. Germline V lookup: CDR1 WSHSY, CDR2 SAAADI. The CDR3 totals 19 residues. J gave up 3 bases and V 0 bases, and 17 bases lay outside the gene matches. The CDR3 bases are TGCGCCAGCAGTGAGTCGATTCGAGGCCCTCGCAGGGGGAACTACGAGCAGTACTTC. It specifies CASSESIRGPRRGNYEQYF.

This clonotype is classed as medium-sized. The chain recombines TRBV19 with TRBJ2-5; 9 positions agree with TRBD2. Germline trimming cut 6 bases from V and 4 bases from J; bases unmatched to any gene: 9. The CDR3 runs 15 residues. CDR1 is LNHDA, CDR2 SQIVND, per germline (reference sequence). CDR3 amino acids: CASSPGLAGRETQYF. In nucleotides, the CDR3 is TGTGCCAGTAGCCCCGGGCTAGCGGGGAGAGAGACCCAGTACTTC.

The chain recombines TRBV14 with TRBJ2-7; TRBD1 matches 11 bases. Germline CDR1 SGHDN, CDR2 FVKESK. There are 14 residues in the CDR3. The ends lost 4 bases at V and 4 bases at J; junction bases unmatched: 3. For the CDR3, the DNA is TGTGCCAGCAGCCGGACAGGGGGCCCTTACGAGCAGTACTTC. This encodes CASSRTGGPYEQYF.

By frequency in the sample, this clonotype is large. The V and J genes are TRBV24-1 and TRBJ2-7; D is unclear. This CDR3 spans 15 amino acids. V was trimmed by 4 bases and J by 1 base, leaving 13 bases between them. CDR1 and CDR2 (germline): KGHDR, SFDVKD. CDR3 sequence: CATSDPLTASYEQYF. DNA for the CDR3: TGTGCCACCAGTGACCCCTTAACAGCTTCCTACGAGCAGTACTTC.

Within the sample, this clonotype is medium-sized. The rearrangement joins TRBV6-6 to TRBJ2-3; D is ambiguous. Germline CDR1 MNHNY, CDR2 SVGAGI (reference sequence). The CDR3 is 13 amino acids. Trimming removed 5 bases from V and 2 bases from J, with 8 bases in between. The CDR3, as DNA: TGTGCCAGCAGTCGGACCTTCACAGATACGCAGTATTTT. Residues: CASSRTFTDTQYF.

This clonotype occurred a few times. The chain couples TRBV6-1 to TRBJ1-1; 8 nucleotides match TRBD1. V gave up 1 base and J gave up 5 bases; unmatched junction bases: 3. CDR3 size: 14 residues. Germline CDR1 reads MNHNS; CDR2 reads SASEGT. This chain's CDR3 is CASSEVTGGTEAFF. CDR3 nucleotide sequence: TGTGCCAGCAGTGAAGTAACAGGGGGGACTGAAGCTTTCTTT.

A few counts support this clonotype. The rearrangement links TRBV27 to TRBJ2-7, with D tentatively TRBD1 (6 bases). Germline CDR1 is MNHEY and CDR2 is SMNVEV (reference sequence). V lost 8 bases and J lost 2, with 19 bases in between. The CDR3 is 15 amino acids. CDR3 loop: CASSTLQGYAYEQYF. CDR3 coding DNA: TGTGCCAGCTCCACTCTTCAGGGGTACGCCTACGAGCAGTACTTC.

V usage is TRBV7-2 and J usage is TRBJ2-1; TRBD2 matches 9 bases. This CDR3 contains 16 residues. Trimming at V came to 1 base and at J to 6 bases, leaving 7 bases not matched to a gene. CDR1 and CDR2 (germline): SGHTA, FQGNSA. The chain's CDR3 is CASSLVAGVQSNEQFF. The CDR3 nucleotides read TGTGCCAGCAGCTTAGTAGCGGGAGTTCAGAGCAATGAGCAGTTCTTC.

The chain uses TRBV5-1 and TRBJ2-7; 11 bases are a match to TRBD2. CDR3 size: 15 residues. Per germline, CDR1 SGHRS and CDR2 YFSETQ. V shed 1 base and J 4 bases; nucleotides not matched to a gene: 4. The CDR3 DNA is TGCGCCAGCAGCTTGACTAGCGGGAGTACGTACGAGCAGTACTTC. This encodes CASSLTSGSTYEQYF.

About this clonotype itself: A read error is possible here, since a much larger clone lies one base away. This chain joins TRBV27 and TRBJ2-3; possible D gene TRBD1, 5 bases. The germline CDR1 and CDR2 sequences are MNHEY and SMNVEV (reference sequence). CDR3 length: 13 amino acids. V lost 3 bases to trimming and J lost 4 bases, with 8 bases between them. The CDR3 region has the DNA TGTGCCAGCAGTTTTAGGGGCCCAGATACGCAGTATTTT. Protein product: CASSFRGPDTQYF.

By share of the sample, this clonotype is medium-sized. The rearrangement joins TRBV29-1 to TRBJ2-7, with D perhaps being TRBD1 or TRBD2 (5 bases each). V shed 4 bases and J shed 1 base, with 14 bases lying between them. The CDR3 is made up of 14 amino acids. Looked up from germline, CDR1 is SQVTM and CDR2 is ANQGSEA. CDR3 residues: CSVVTGLTSYEQYF. CDR3 nucleotide sequence: TGCAGCGTTGTAACAGGACTCACTTCCTACGAGCAGTACTTC.

The chain links TRBV7-2 to TRBJ2-1, with D possibly matching TRBD2 (5 bases). Between the trimmed V and J ends, which lost 5 bases and 5 bases, there was a span of 7 bases. This CDR3 spans 12 amino acids. The V gene's germline CDR1 is SGHTA and CDR2 FQGNSA. The CDR3 here is CASSTRNNEQFF. The CDR3 DNA reads TGTGCCAGCAGCACTAGAAACAATGAGCAGTTCTTC.

Comments on this clonotype: A clone one base away is much larger, so this may be a read error. The CDR3 DNA reads TGTGCCAGTAGTACCCGGGACAGGGGGCCGACTAACTATGGCTACACCTTC. Residues: CASSTRDRGPTNYGYTF. V is TRBV19 and J is TRBJ1-2; 12 bases are shared with TRBD1. Trimming removed 4 bases from V and 0 bases from J; junction bases left unmatched: 6. Germline assignment: CDR1 LNHDA and CDR2 SQIVND (reference sequence). CDR3 length equals 17 residues.

By share of the sample, this clonotype is medium-sized. The chain uses TRBV19 and TRBJ2-1, with D unclear. The CDR3 sequence is 11 residues long. CDR1 is LNHDA, CDR2 SQIVND, per germline (reference sequence). Deletions cut 4 bases from V and 3 bases from J, with 1 base between. As DNA, the CDR3 is TGTGCCAGTAGTAACTACAATGAGCAGTTCTTC. Protein sequence: CASSNYNEQFF.

The genes are TRBV5-4 and TRBJ2-1, with 13 bases identical to TRBD2. After removal of 5 bases from V and 1 base from J, the junction contained 18 bases not matched to a gene. This CDR3 spans 21 amino acids. Germline CDR1 SGHNT, CDR2 YYREEE (reference sequence). CDR3 bases: TGTGCCAGCAGTTCCCTGTCGGGACGCAGGACTAGCGGGAGATCCTACAATGAGCAGTTCTTC. It codes for CASSSLSGRRTSGRSYNEQFF.

This clonotype turned up a few times. The chain uses TRBV6-5 and TRBJ2-7, with a tentative D call TRBD1 (5 bases). The CDR3 runs to 18 residues. Germline V gene data show CDR1 as MNHEY and CDR2 as SVGAGI. Deletions cut 3 bases from V and 1 base from J, with 22 bases between. CDR3 in amino acids: CASSYGRADQGRSYEQYF. CDR3 coding DNA: TGTGCCAGCAGTTATGGCCGGGCGGACCAGGGTAGGTCCTACGAGCAGTACTTC.

The chain recombines TRBV20-1 with TRBJ1-3; TRBD1 is a possible D gene (6 bases). This CDR3 has 11 residues. Germline assignment: CDR1 DFQATT and CDR2 SNEGSKA (reference sequence). V dropped 5 bases and J dropped 7 bases, with 9 bases sitting between them. The DNA for the CDR3 is TGCAGTGCTGTCACAGGGAACACCATATATTTT. Encoded protein: CSAVTGNTIYF.

Within the sample, this clonotype is medium-sized (0.01 to 0.1%). V and J are TRBV19 and TRBJ2-6; a weak D match, TRBD2 (5 bases). Germline loops: CDR1 LNHDA, CDR2 SQIVND (reference sequence). CDR3 length: 16 amino acids. V lost 5 bases and J lost 0, with 11 bases in between. Written as DNA, the CDR3 is TGTGCCAGTAGTTCGGGGTGGATCTCTGGGGCCAACGTCCTGACTTTC. As protein: CASSSGWISGANVLTF. The full variable domain, completed using reference TRBV19 and TRBJ2-6, is DGGITQSPKYLFRKEGQNVTLSCEQNLNHDAMYWYRQDPGQGLRLIYYSQIVNDFQKGDIAEGYSVSREKKESFPLTVTSAQKNPTAFYLCASSSGWISGANVLTFGAGSRLTVL.

Remarks on this clonotype: A read error may produce the germline difference seen at one junction end. V usage is TRBV5-6 and J usage is TRBJ2-7, with 10 nucleotides matching TRBD1. There are 14 residues in the CDR3. CDR1 and CDR2 from the germline V gene are SGHDT and YYEEEE. The CDR3 nucleotides are TGTACCAGCAGCTTGGGGACAGGGGCGTACGAGCAGTACTTC. Translation: CTSSLGTGAYEQYF.

This clonotype is medium-sized. The chain couples TRBV27 to TRBJ2-4; no clear D gene. Germline assignment: CDR1 MNHEY and CDR2 SMNVEV (reference sequence). Trimming took 2 bases from V and 6 from J, leaving 8 bases between them. The CDR3 covers 13 residues. CDR3 bases: TGTGCCAGCAGTTTAGGCAGGTTAAACATTCAGTACTTC. The encoded protein is CASSLGRLNIQYF.

In its sample, this clonotype is medium-sized (0.01 to 0.1%). The J gene is TRBJ2-1, the V gene TRBV19, with 9 positions matching TRBD2. V lost 7 bases to trimming and J lost 3 bases; unmatched junction nucleotides: 7. The CDR3 is 15 amino acids. The germline V gene has CDR1 LNHDA and CDR2 SQIVND (reference sequence). This chain's CDR3 is CASTSVAGVYNEQFF. DNA of the CDR3: TGTGCCAGTACCTCCGTAGCGGGAGTCTACAATGAGCAGTTCTTC.

By proportion, this clonotype is medium-sized. This chain links TRBV19 with TRBJ2-5; D assignment may be TRBD1 or TRBD2 (6 bases each). The CDR3 runs to 14 residues. Trimming removed 5 bases at V and 4 bases at J, with 14 bases between. The V gene's germline CDR1 is LNHDA and CDR2 SQIVND (reference sequence). The CDR3 loop is CASSEGGGRETQYF. CDR3 bases: TGTGCCAGTAGTGAGGGGGGCGGGCGAGAGACCCAGTACTTC. The entire variable domain, with the rest obtained from reference TRBV19 and TRBJ2-5, is as follows: DGGITQSPKYLFRKEGQNVTLSCEQNLNHDAMYWYRQDPGQGLRLIYYSQIVNDFQKGDIAEGYSVSREKKESFPLTVTSAQKNPTAFYLCASSEGGGRETQYFGPGTRLLVL.

This clonotype occurred many times. The rearrangement joins TRBV6-1 to TRBJ2-5; 7 bases map to TRBD1. Germline loops: CDR1 MNHNS, CDR2 SASEGT. The CDR3 length is 14 residues. V lost 6 bases and J lost 4; bases outside the gene matches: 8. The CDR3 bases are TGTGCCAGCAGCTACAGGGGCTTCGGAGAGACCCAGTACTTC. It is translated as CASSYRGFGETQYF.

This clonotype was recorded a few times. The J gene is TRBJ1-1, the V gene TRBV6-1; perhaps TRBD1 as D (6 bases). This CDR3 has 13 residues. Germline CDR1 MNHNS, CDR2 SASEGT. The V gene lost 6 bases and the J gene lost 8 bases, with 16 bases spanning the gap. The CDR3 bases are TGTGCCAGCAGGAGCCGGGACATAGGGGAAGCTTTCTTT. Its translation: CASRSRDIGEAFF.